This T cell receptor beta chain was identified in a study of a mutant IDH1 vaccine in newly diagnosed glioma. Germline lookup yields CDR1 KGHSH and CDR2 LQKENI. The CDR3 runs to 14 residues. Trimming stripped 3 bases from V and 0 bases from J, with 5 bases between. Repertoires were generated with immunoSEQ multiplex PCR, while TCRdb's copy carries only in-frame clones and drops some. The table has more than 40,000 clones, approximately 78% seen once. This sample's time point: week 5, during vaccination. Doses consisted of 300 ug of mutant IDH1 20-mer peptide each, paired with topical imiquimod. Note on this clone: The antigen remains unidentified.

This chain links TRBV18 with TRBJ1-4; D is unresolved. The clonotype comes from a woman in her forties with glioma. The sample in question was PBMCs, obtained from a glioma patient whose treatment included an IDH1 peptide vaccine. The CDR3 reads CASSPTATNEKLFF. CDR3 nucleotide sequence: TGTGCCAGCTCACCGACTGCAACTAATGAAAAACTGTTTTTT.